This T cell receptor beta chain derives from a study of blood T cell repertoires in COVID-19. Source study methods: The authors estimated nucleated cell counts from reference gene primer amplification. Some clones are missing from TCRdb's copy, which holds only in-frame ones; the method was immunoSEQ multiplex PCR. That table is the source of V, J and clone size, and D and trimming were worked out from the DNA. The repertoire holds 54,000 or so clones, with about 83% as singletons. This clone came up once. The trim removed 0 bases at V and 8 bases at J, leaving 13 bases unmatched. The length of the CDR3 is 16 residues. Germline CDR1 is SGHRS and CDR2 is YFSETQ.

This chain connects TRBV5-1 to TRBJ1-2, with TRBD1 matching over 7 bases. Material for sequencing was peripheral blood. The TCR was taken from a woman of 80 years or more with acute or convalescent COVID-19. DNA of the CDR3: TGCGCCAGCAGCTTGGGTACCGTAGGGGGCGTCGTCGGCTACACCTTC. Translated, it gives CASSLGTVGGVVGYTF.